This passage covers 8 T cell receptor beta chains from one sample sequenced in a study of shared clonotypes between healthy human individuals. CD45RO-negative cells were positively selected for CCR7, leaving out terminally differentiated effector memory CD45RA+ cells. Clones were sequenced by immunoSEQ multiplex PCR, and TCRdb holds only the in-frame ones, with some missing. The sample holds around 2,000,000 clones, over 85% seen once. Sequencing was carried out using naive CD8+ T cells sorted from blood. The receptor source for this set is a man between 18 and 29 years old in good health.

The CDR3, as DNA: TGTGCCAGCAGCGAGCGGGCCGGATCAACTAATGAAAAACTGTTTTTT. It specifies CASSERAGSTNEKLFF. The J gene is TRBJ1-4, the V gene TRBV9; the D is unclear. From germline, CDR1 is SGDLS and CDR2 YYNGEE. The CDR3 spans 16 residues. V lost 3 bases and J lost 0, with 12 bases in between.

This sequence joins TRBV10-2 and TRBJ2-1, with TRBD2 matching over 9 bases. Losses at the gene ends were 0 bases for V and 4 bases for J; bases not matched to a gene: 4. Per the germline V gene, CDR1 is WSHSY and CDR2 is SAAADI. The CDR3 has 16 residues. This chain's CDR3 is CASSESSGRSYNEQFF. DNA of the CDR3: TGCGCCAGCAGTGAGTCGAGCGGGAGGTCGTACAATGAGCAGTTCTTC.

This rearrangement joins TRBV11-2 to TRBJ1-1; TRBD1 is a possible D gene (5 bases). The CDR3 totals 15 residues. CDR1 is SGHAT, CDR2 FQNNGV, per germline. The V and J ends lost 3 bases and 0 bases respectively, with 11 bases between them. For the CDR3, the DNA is TGTGCCAGCAGCTTGTCGGGGCTTGTGAACACTGAAGCTTTCTTT. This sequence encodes CASSLSGLVNTEAFF.

CDR3 protein: CASSPTGTGSNQPQHF. The CDR3, as DNA: TGTGCCAGTAGCCCCACCGGGACAGGGAGCAATCAGCCCCAGCATTTT. The chain uses TRBV19 and TRBJ1-5, with 9 bases that match TRBD1. The germline CDR1 and CDR2 sequences are LNHDA and SQIVND (reference sequence). The CDR3 extends over 16 amino acids. Trimming took 6 bases from V and 1 from J; bases not matched to a gene: 7.

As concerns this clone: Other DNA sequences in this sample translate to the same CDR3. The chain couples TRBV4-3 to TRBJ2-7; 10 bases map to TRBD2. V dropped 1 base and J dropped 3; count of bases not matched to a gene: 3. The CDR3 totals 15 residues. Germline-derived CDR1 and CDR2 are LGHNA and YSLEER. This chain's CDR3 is CASSQGTSGNYEQYF. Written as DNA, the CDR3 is TGCGCCAGCAGCCAAGGGACTAGCGGTAACTACGAGCAGTACTTC.

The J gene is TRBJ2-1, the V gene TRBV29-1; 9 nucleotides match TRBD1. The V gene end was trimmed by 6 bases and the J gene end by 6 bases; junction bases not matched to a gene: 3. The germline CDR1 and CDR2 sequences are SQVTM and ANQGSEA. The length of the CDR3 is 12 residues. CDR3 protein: CSVSGQGNEQFF. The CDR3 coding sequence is TGCAGCGTGTCGGGACAGGGCAATGAGCAGTTCTTC.

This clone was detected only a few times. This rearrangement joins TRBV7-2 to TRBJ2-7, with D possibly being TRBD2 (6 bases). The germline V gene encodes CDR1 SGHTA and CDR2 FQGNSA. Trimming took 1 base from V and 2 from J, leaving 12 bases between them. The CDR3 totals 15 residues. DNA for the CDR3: TGTGCCAGCAGCTTAGTGCTGGGGGAGGCCTACGAGCAGTACTTC. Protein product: CASSLVLGEAYEQYF.

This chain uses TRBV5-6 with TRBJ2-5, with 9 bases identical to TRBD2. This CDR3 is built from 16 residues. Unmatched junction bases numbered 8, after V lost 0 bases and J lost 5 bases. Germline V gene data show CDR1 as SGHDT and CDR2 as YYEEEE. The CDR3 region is CASSLGIAGASETQYF. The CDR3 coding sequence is TGTGCCAGCAGCTTGGGCATAGCGGGAGCGTCGGAGACCCAGTACTTC.